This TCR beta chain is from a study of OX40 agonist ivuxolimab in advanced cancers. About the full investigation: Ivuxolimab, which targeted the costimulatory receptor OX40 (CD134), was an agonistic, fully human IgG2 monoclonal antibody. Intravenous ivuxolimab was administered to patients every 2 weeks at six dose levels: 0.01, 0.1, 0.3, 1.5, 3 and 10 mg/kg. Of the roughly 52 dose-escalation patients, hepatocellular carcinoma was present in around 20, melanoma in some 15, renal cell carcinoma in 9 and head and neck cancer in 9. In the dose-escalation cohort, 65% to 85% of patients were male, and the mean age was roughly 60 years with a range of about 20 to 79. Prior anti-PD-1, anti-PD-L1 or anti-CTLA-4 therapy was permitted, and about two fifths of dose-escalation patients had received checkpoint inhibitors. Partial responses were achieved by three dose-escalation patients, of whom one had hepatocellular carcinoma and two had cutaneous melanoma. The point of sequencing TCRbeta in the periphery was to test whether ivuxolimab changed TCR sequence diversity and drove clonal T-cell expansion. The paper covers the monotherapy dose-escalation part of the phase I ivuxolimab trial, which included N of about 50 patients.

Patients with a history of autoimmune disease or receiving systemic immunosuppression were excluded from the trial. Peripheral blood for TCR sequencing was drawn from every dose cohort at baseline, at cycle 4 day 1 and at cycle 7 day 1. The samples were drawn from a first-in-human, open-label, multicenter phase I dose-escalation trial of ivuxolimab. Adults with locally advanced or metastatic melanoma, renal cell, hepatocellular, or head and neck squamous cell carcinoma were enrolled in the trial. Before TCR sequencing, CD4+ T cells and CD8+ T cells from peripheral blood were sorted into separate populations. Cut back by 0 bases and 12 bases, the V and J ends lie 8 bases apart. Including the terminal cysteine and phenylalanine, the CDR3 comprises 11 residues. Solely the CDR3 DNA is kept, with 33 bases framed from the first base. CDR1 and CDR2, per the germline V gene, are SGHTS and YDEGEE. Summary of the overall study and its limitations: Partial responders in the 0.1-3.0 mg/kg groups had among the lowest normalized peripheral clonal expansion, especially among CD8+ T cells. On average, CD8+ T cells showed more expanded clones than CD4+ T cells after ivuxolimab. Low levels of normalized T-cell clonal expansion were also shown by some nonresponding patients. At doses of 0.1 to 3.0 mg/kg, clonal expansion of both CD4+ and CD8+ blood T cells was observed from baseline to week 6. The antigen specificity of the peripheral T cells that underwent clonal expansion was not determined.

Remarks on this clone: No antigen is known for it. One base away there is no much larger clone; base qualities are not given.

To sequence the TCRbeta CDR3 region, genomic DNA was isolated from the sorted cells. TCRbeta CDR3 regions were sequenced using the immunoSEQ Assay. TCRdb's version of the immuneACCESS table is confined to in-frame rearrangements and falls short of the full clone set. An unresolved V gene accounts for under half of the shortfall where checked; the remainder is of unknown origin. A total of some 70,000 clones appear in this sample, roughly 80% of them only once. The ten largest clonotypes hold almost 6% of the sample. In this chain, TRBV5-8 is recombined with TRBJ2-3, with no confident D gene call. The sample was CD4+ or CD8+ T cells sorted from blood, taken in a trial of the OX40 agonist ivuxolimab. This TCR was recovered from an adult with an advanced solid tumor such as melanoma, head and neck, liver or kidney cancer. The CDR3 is CASSLVTPQYF. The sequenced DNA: TGTGCCAGCAGCTTGGTTACTCCCCAGTATTTT.